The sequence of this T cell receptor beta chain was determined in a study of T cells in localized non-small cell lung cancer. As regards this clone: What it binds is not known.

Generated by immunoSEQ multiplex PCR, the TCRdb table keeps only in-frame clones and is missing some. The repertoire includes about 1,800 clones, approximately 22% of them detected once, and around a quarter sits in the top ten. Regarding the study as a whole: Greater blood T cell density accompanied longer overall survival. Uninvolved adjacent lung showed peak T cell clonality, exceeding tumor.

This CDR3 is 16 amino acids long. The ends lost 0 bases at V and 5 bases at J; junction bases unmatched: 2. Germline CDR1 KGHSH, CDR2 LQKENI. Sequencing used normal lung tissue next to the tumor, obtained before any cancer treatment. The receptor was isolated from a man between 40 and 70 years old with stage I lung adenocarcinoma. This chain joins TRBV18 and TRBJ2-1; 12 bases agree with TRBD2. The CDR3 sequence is CASSPPASGGDNEQFF. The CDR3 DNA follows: TGTGCCAGCTCACCACCGGCTAGCGGGGGGGACAATGAGCAGTTCTTC.